These T cell receptor beta chains were read from a single sample in a study of T-cell reconstitution after alpha-beta-depleted transplantation in children. TCRdb re-analysed the PCR reads in MiXCR, keeping a single row per CDR3 protein. The data show roughly 300,000 distinct CDR3 sequences, approximately 10% seen once. The input for sequencing was peripheral blood, taken 180 days after TCRalphabeta/CD19-depleted stem cell transplant. The source is a male patient aged 2 to 10 who had a stem cell transplant for chronic granulomatous disease, so the T cells may come from the graft donor. CDR3s include the opening cysteine and the closing phenylalanine or tryptophan. A D gene is named only where the DNA matches it firmly. Rows may omit the clone size; those that give it use once, few, many or a size class.

TRBD1 | many | TRBJ2-1 | TRBV29-1 | CSVVRGYNEQFF
TRBD2 | many | TRBJ2-7 | TRBV29-1 | CSVEENSGRDSYEQYF
TRBD1 | many | TRBJ1-2 | TRBV12-3/TRBV12-4 | CASSFGPRGQGYTF
TRBD2 | many | TRBJ2-7 | TRBV13 | CASSWRGASSEQYF
TRBD1 | many | TRBJ2-5 | TRBV3-1 | CASSQLRDRRLIETQYF
TRBD1 | many | TRBJ2-1 | TRBV12-3/TRBV12-4 | CASRFIPGQGLYNEQFF
TRBD1 | many | TRBJ2-5 | TRBV20-1 | CSAGTPTGETQYF
TRBD2 | many | TRBJ2-7 | TRBV7-2 | CASRQELAATYEQYF
TRBD2 | NA | TRBJ2-1 | TRBV20-1 | CSARAGGSSYNEQFF
TRBD1 | many | TRBJ2-7 | TRBV27 | CASGGAGQGYQYF
NA | many | TRBJ1-1 | TRBV6-5 | CASSYLGTEAFF
NA | many | TRBJ2-7 | TRBV11-2 | CASSLVARRGAYEQYF
TRBD1 | many | TRBJ2-5 | TRBV29-1 | CSVGPRDRRGETQYF
NA | many | TRBJ2-7 | TRBV7-2 | CASSPSRGDYEQYF
NA | many | TRBJ2-7 | TRBV12-3/TRBV12-4 | CASSTLPLPYEQYF
TRBD1 | many | TRBJ2-7 | TRBV6-2/TRBV6-3 | CASRGQGPDEQYF
TRBD1 | many | TRBJ1-1 | TRBV12-3/TRBV12-4 | CASSYWTGLNTEAFF
TRBD2 | many | TRBJ2-1 | TRBV29-1 | CSVEGGGRSYNEQFF
NA | few | TRBJ2-1 | TRBV11-2 | CASSLAPGGAYNEQFF
NA | many | TRBJ1-4 | TRBV20-1 | CSARDPRGEGEKLFF
NA | many | TRBJ1-4 | TRBV20-1 | CSAIRAFNEKLFF
TRBD2 | few | TRBJ2-2 | TRBV28 | CASSLREIGGELFF
TRBD1 | many | TRBJ2-7 | TRBV20-1 | CSALEKGAPYEQYF
NA | many | TRBJ2-7 | TRBV7-9 | CASSYRASSSYEQYF
NA | many | TRBJ1-3 | TRBV3-1 | CASSQGLDSSGNTIYF
NA | many | TRBJ2-1 | TRBV6-5 | CASSQDSNEQFF
TRBD2 | many | TRBJ2-1 | TRBV27 | CASKTSGSSYNEQFF
NA | many | TRBJ1-6 | TRBV27 | CATGELNNSPLHF
TRBD2 | many | TRBJ2-1 | TRBV5-5 | CASSFMAAGGPYEQFF
TRBD2 | many | TRBJ2-7 | TRBV7-6 | CASSRAGGYEQYF
NA | many | TRBJ2-3 | TRBV29-1 | CSVSGVPLTDTQYF
NA | many | TRBJ2-3 | TRBV10-1 | CARDLVSRTDTQYF
TRBD1 | many | TRBJ2-5 | TRBV7-9 | CASSLTGTEETQYF